This TCR beta chain was captured by sequencing in a study of beta chain features in type 1 diabetes. The whole isolated RNA underwent reverse transcription, so sequencing captured expressed TCRB transcripts. Data came from immunoSEQ multiplex PCR; TCRdb stores just in-frame clones and leaves some out. Of 350,000 to 400,000 clones listed, around 15% are singletons. Sorting of CD4+ naive, central memory, regulatory and stem cell-like memory cells was performed via CD45RO/CCR7/CD25/CD127/CD95/CD27. The germline V gene has CDR1 SEHNR and CDR2 FQNEAQ (reference sequence). The CDR3 covers 15 residues. J was trimmed by 5 bases and V by 5 bases; bases with no gene match: 11.

The receptor's source is a woman aged 18 to 35 in good health. The sample consisted of naive CD4+ T cells from blood. This chain uses TRBV7-9 with TRBJ2-5; 7 nucleotides agree with TRBD2. CDR3 loop: CASSPKRDLFETQYF. CDR3 in DNA: TGTGCCAGCAGCCCGAAGCGGGACCTCTTTGAGACCCAGTACTTC.